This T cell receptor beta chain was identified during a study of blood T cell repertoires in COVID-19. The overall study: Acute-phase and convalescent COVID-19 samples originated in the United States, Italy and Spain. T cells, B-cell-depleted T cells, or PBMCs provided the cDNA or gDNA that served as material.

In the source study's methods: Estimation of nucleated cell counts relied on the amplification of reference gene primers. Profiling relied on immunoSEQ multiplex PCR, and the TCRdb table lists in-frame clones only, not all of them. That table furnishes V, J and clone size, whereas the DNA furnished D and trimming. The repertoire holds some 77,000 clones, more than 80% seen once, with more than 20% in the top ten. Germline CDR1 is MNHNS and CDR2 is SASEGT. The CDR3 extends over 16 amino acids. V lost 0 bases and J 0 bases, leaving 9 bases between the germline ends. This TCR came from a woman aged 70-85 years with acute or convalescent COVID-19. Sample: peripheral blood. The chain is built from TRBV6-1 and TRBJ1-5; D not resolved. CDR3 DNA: TGTGCCAGCAGTGAAGCGTCAGGCTATAGCAATCAGCCCCAGCATTTT. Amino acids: CASSEASGYSNQPQHF.